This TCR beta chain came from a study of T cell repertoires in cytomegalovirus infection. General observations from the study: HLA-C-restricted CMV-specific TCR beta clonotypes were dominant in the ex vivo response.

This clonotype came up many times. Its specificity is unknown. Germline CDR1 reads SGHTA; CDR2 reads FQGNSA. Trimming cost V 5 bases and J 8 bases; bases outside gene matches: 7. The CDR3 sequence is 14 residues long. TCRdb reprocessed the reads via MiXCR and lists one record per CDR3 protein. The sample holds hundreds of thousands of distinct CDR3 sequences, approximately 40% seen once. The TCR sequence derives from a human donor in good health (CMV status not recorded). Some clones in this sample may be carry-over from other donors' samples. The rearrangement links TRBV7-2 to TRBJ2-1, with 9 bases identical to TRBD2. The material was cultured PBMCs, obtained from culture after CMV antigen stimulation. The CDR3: CASSTRRGGDEQFF. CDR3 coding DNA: TGTGCCAGCAGCACCCGGCGGGGGGGCGATGAGCAGTTCTTC. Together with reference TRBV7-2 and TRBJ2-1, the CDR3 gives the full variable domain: GAGVSQSPSNKVTEKGKDVELRCDPISGHTALYWYRQSLGQGLEFLIYFQGNSAPDKSGLPSDRFSAERTGGSVSTLTIQRTQQEDSAVYLCASSTRRGGDEQFFGPGTRLTVL.